This T cell receptor beta chain stems from a study of blood T cell repertoires in COVID-19. Background on the study: Sites across the United States, Italy and Spain contributed samples from acute and convalescent COVID-19. T cells, B-cell-depleted T cells, or PBMCs supplied cDNA or gDNA.

Profiled with immunoSEQ multiplex PCR; TCRdb holds only in-frame clones, not every one. The sample has around 280,000 clones, approximately 86% seen once. Germline CDR1 reads SGDLS; CDR2 reads YYNGEE. V lost 0 bases to trimming and J lost 3 bases, with 17 bases between them. This CDR3 has 17 amino acids. The sample was peripheral blood. The TCR originated in a man aged 70-80 years with acute or convalescent COVID-19. The rearrangement links TRBV9 to TRBJ2-3; D uncertain. As DNA, the CDR3 is TGTGCCAGCAGCGTAGTCCAGGCCCCGAAGGCAACAGATACGCAGTATTTT. It specifies CASSVVQAPKATDTQYF.